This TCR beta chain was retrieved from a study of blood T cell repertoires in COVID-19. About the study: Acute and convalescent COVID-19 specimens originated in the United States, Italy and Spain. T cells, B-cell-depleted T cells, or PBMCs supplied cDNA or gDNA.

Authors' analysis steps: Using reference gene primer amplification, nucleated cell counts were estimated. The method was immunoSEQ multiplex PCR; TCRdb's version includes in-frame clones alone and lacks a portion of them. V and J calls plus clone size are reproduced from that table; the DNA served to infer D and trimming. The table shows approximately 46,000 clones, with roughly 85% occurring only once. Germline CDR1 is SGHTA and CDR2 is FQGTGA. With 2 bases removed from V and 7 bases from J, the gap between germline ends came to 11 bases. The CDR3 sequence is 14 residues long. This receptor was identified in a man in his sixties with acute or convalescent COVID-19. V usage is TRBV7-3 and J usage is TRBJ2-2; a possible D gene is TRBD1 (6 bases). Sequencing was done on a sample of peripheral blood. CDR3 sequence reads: CASSLQGIGGELFF. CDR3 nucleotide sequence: TGTGCCAGCAGCTTACAGGGGATAGGCGGGGAGCTGTTTTTT.